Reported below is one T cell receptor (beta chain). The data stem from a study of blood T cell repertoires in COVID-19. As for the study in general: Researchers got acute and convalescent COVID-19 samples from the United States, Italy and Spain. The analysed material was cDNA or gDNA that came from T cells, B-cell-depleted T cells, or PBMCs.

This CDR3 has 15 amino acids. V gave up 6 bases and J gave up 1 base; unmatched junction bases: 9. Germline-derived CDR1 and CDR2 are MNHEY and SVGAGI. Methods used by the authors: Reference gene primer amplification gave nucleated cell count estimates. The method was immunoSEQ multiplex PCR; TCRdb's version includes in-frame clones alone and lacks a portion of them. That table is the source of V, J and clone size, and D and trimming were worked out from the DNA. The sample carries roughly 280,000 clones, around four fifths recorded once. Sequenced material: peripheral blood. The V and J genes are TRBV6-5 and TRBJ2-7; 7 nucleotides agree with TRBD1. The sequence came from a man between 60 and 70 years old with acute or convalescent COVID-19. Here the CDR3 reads CASRDVRDSSYEQYF. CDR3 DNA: TGTGCCAGCAGGGATGTTCGGGACAGTTCCTACGAGCAGTACTTC.